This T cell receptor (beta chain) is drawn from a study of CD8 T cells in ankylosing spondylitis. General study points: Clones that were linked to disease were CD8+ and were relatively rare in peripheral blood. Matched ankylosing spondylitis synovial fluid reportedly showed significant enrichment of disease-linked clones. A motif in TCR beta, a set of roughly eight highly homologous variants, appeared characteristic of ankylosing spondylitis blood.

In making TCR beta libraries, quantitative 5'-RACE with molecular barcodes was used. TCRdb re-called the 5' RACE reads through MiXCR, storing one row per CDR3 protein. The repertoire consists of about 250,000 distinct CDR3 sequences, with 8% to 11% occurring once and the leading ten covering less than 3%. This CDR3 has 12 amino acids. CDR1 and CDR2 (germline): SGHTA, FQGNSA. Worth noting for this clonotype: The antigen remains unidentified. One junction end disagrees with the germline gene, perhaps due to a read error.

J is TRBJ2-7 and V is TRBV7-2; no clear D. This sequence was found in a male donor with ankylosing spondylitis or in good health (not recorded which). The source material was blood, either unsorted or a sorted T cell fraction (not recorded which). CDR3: CANSLPSYEQYF. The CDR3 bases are TGTGCCAACAGCCTGCCCTCCTACGAGCAGTACTTC.